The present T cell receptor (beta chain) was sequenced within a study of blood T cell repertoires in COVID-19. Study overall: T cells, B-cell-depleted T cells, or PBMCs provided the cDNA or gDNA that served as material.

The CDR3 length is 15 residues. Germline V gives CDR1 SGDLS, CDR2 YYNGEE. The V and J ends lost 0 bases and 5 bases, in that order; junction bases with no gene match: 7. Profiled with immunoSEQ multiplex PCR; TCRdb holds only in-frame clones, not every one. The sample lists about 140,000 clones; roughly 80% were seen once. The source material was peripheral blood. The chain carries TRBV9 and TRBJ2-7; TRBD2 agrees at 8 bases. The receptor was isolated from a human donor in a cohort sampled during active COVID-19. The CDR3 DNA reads TGTGCCAGCAGCGTAGCAGGACTAGCATTCGACGAGCAGTACTTC. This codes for CASSVAGLAFDEQYF.